Below are 9 T cell receptor beta chains sequenced from a single sample in a study of CD8+CD57+ T cells in acquired aplastic anemia. Profiling of TCR beta VDJ combinations and CDR3 sequences used genomic DNA as template. TCRdb ran MiXCR on the reads and lists one entry per CDR3 protein. The data contain about half a million distinct CDR3 sequences, roughly a third of them seen just once; the ten biggest clones take up less than 0.85%. Sequenced patients had shown CD8+CD57+ cell expansion by flow cytometry. Sequencing used sorted CD4+, CD8+, or CD8+CD57+ T cells (not recorded which) from PBMCs. The receptors come from a human donor with aplastic anemia.

This clonotype has just one count. The chain couples TRBV10-3 to TRBJ1-6; 9 nucleotides match TRBD1. Germline V lookup: CDR1 ENHRY, CDR2 SYGVKD. J was trimmed by 7 bases and V by 7 bases; bases with no gene match: 2. This CDR3 has 13 residues. DNA for the CDR3: TGTGCCATCAAAGGACAGGGGAATTCACCCCTCCACTTT. Translation: CAIKGQGNSPLHF.

This chain links TRBV5-8 with TRBJ1-4, with 10 bases lining up with TRBD1. The CDR3 loop spans 15 amino acids. J lost 8 bases, V lost 1 base, and 5 bases had no gene match. Germline V gene sequence: CDR1 SGHTS, CDR2 YDEGEE. In DNA form, the CDR3 reads TGTGCCAGCAGCTTGAGACAGGGGGCGAGGGAAAAACTGTTTTTT. Encoded protein: CASSLRQGAREKLFF.

A note on this clonotype: A read error is possible here, since a much larger clone lies one base away. The gene calls are TRBV19 and TRBJ2-3, with D tentatively TRBD1 (5 bases). Germline CDR1 is LNHDA and CDR2 is SQIVND (reference sequence). The CDR3 totals 13 residues. In DNA, the CDR3 is TGTACCAGTAGTATAGGGGCCCAAGATACGCAGTATTTT. It translates to CTSSIGAQDTQYF.

This clonotype was seen at least ten times. The chain joins TRBV7-3 to TRBJ1-6; D not resolved. V gave up 5 bases and J gave up 7 bases, with 9 bases separating them. CDR1 and CDR2 from the germline V gene are SGHTA and FQGTGA. This CDR3 region has 13 residues. CDR3 in DNA: TGTGCCAGCAGCCTACGTTTCAATTCACCCCTCCACTTT. This encodes CASSLRFNSPLHF.

The table lists this clonotype with many counts. The V and J genes are TRBV19 and TRBJ2-7, with D possibly being TRBD2 (5 bases). V was cut by 10 bases and J by 0 bases, with 10 bases left in between. The CDR3 extends over 12 amino acids. Germline lookup yields CDR1 LNHDA and CDR2 SQIVND (reference sequence). The CDR3 here is CATGDRSYEQYF. In DNA, the CDR3 is TGTGCCACCGGGGATCGCTCCTACGAGCAGTACTTC. The entire variable domain, with the rest obtained from reference TRBV19 and TRBJ2-7, is as follows: DGGITQSPKYLFRKEGQNVTLSCEQNLNHDAMYWYRQDPGQGLRLIYYSQIVNDFQKGDIAEGYSVSREKKESFPLTVTSAQKNPTAFYLCATGDRSYEQYFGPGTRLTVT.

Worth noting for this clonotype: This clone may be a read error of a much larger clone one base away. Since the CDR3 does not end with the conserved phenylalanine or tryptophan, this likely comes from a read error. The chain combines TRBV7-2 with TRBJ1-1; no firm D call. V was pared by 5 bases and J by 6 bases, with 19 bases between. This CDR3 is 15 amino acids long. Germline CDR1 SGHTA, CDR2 FQGNSA. CDR3 nucleotides: TGTGCCAGCAGCCCCTATGAGGGTAAGGAAGCTGAAGCTTTCCTT. This gives the protein CASSPYEGKEAEAFL.

In regard to this clonotype: This clone may be a read error of a much larger clone one base away. This sequence joins TRBV19 and TRBJ2-1; 7 bases align to TRBD2. Per the germline V gene, CDR1 is LNHDA and CDR2 is SQIVND (reference sequence). This CDR3 is 14 amino acids long. The CDR3 sequence is CASNIKAGITEQFF. CDR3 nucleotides: TGTGCCAGTAATATAAAAGCGGGGATAACGGAGCAGTTCTTC.

This clonotype was recorded at least ten times. The chain carries TRBV29-1 and TRBJ2-3; D is unclear. V dropped 3 bases and J dropped 11 bases, with 15 bases sitting between them. The CDR3 consists of 12 residues. CDR1 is SQVTM, CDR2 ANQGSEA, per germline. The CDR3 DNA is TGCAGCGTTGATCTCTCTGAAAGAATGCAGTATTTT. The encoded protein is CSVDLSERMQYF.

The chain couples TRBV9 to TRBJ2-1, with D tentatively TRBD2 (6 bases). Germline CDR1 is SGDLS and CDR2 is YYNGEE. Trimming pared 0 bases from V and 9 bases from J, leaving 13 bases between. The CDR3 loop spans 14 amino acids. CDR3 DNA: TGTGCCAGCAGCGTAGAGTCTCCCGGGGGTGAGCAGTTCTTC. It codes for CASSVESPGGEQFF.